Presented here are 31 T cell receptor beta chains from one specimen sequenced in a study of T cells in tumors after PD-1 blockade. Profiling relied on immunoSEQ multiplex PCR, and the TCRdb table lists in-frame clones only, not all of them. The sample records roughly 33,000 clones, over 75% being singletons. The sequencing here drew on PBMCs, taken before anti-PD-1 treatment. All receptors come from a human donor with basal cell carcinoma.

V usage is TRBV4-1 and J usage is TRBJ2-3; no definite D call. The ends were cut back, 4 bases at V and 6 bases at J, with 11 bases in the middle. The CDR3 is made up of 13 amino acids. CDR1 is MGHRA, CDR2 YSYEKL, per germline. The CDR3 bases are TGCGCCAGCAGCCCACGGGCCAAGGATACGCAGTATTTT. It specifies CASSPRAKDTQYF.

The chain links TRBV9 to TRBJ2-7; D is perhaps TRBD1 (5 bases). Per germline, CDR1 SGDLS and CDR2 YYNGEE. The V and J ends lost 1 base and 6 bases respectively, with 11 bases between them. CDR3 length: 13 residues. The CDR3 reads CASSVFVQGEQYF. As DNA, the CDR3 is TGTGCCAGCAGCGTATTTGTCCAGGGCGAGCAGTACTTC.

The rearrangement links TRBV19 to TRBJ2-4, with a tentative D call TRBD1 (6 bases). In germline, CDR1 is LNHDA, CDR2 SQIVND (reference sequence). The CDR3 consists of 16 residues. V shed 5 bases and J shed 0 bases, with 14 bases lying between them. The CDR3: CASSLTGPGAKNIQYF. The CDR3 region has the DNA TGTGCCAGTAGTCTGACAGGCCCCGGAGCCAAAAACATTCAGTACTTC.

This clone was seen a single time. The CDR3 sequence: CASSLLPGLAYEQYF. Written as DNA, the CDR3 is TGTGCCAGCAGCTTACTGCCGGGACTAGCCTACGAGCAGTACTTC. The chain joins TRBV11-3 to TRBJ2-7, with 8 nucleotides matching TRBD2. The trim removed 2 bases at V and 2 bases at J, leaving 5 bases unmatched. This CDR3 comprises 15 residues. Germline values: CDR1 SGHNT, CDR2 YENEEA.

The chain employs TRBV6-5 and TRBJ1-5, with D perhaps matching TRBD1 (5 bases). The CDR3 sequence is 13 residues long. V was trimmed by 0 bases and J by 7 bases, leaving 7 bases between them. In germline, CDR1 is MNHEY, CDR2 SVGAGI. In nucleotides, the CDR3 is TGTGCCAGCAGTTACTCCCGGGGGCAGCCCCAGCATTTT. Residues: CASSYSRGQPQHF.

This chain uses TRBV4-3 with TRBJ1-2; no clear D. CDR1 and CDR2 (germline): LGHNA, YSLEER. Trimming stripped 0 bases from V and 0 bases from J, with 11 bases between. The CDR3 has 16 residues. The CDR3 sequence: CASSQDRARTNYGYTF. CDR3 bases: TGCGCCAGCAGCCAAGATAGGGCCAGAACTAACTATGGCTACACCTTC.

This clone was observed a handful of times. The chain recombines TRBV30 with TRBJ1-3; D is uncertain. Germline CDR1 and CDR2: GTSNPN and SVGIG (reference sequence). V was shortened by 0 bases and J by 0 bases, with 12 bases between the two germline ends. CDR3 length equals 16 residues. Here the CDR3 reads CAWSVTGRSSGNTIYF. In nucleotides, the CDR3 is TGTGCCTGGAGTGTGACGGGCAGATCCTCTGGAAACACCATATATTTT.

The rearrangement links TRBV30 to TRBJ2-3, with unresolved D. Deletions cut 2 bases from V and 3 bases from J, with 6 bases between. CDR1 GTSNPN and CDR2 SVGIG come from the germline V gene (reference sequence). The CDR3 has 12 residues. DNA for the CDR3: TGTGCCTGGAGTTTCTTTACAGATACGCAGTATTTT. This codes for CAWSFFTDTQYF.

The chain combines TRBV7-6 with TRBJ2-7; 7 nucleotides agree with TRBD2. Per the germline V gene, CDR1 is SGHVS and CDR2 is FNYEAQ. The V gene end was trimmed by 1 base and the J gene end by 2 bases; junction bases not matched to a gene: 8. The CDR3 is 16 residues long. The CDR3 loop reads CASSLGEGTMPYEQYF. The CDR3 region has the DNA TGTGCCAGCAGCTTAGGAGAAGGGACTATGCCCTACGAGCAGTACTTC.

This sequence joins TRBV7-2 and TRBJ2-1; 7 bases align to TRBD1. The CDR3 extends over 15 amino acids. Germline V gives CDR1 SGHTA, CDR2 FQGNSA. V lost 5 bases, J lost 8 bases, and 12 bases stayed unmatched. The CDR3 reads CASSPRDSGGHEQFF. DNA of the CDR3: TGTGCCAGCAGCCCCCGGGACAGTGGGGGTCATGAGCAGTTCTTC.

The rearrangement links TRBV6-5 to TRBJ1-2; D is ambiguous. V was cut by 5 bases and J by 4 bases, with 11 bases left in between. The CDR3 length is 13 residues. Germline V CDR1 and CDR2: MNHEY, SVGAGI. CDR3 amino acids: CASSPPGLYGYTF. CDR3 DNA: TGTGCCAGCAGTCCACCGGGCCTCTATGGCTACACCTTC.

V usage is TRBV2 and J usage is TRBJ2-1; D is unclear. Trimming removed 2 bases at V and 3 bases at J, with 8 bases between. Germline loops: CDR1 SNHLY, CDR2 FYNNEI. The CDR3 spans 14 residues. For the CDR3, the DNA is TGTGCCAGCAGTGAATTAGGCGTCTACAATGAGCAGTTCTTC. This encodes CASSELGVYNEQFF. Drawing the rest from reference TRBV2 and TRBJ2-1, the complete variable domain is EPEVTQTPSHQVTQMGQEVILRCVPISNHLYFYWYRQILGQKVEFLVSFYNNEISEKSEIFDDQFSVERPDGSNFTLKIRSTKLEDSAMYFCASSELGVYNEQFFGPGTRLTVL.

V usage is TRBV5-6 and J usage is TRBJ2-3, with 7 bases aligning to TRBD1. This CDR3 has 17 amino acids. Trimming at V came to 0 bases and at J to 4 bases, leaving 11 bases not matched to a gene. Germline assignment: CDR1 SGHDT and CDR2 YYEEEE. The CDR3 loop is CASSLAPWTGQADTQYF. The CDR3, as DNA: TGTGCCAGCAGCTTGGCCCCATGGACCGGACAGGCAGATACGCAGTATTTT.

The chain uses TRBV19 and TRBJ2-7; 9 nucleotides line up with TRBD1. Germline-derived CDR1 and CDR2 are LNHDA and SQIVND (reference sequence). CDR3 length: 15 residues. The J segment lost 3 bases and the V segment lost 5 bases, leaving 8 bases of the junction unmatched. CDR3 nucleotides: TGTGCCAGTAGTCCCTCCGGGACAGGGAACTACGAGCAGTACTTC. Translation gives CASSPSGTGNYEQYF.

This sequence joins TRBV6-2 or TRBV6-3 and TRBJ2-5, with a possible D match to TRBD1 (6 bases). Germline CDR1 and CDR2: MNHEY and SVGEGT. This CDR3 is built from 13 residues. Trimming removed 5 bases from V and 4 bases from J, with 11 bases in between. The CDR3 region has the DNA TGTGCCAGCAGTCCCGCCAGGGGAGAGACCCAGTACTTC. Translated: CASSPARGETQYF.

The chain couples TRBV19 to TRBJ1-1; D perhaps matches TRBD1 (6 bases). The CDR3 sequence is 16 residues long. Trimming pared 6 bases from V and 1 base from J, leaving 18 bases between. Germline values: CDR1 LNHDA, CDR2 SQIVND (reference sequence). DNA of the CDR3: TGTGCCAGTAGAAAAAACAAAGGACAGCCGAACACTGAAGCTTTCTTT. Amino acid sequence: CASRKNKGQPNTEAFF.

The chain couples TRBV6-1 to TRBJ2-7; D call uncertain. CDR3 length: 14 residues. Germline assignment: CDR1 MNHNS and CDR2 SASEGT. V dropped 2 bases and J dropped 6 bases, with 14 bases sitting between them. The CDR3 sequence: CASSEYVRSGEQYF. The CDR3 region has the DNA TGTGCCAGCAGTGAATATGTGAGGTCGGGCGAGCAGTACTTC.

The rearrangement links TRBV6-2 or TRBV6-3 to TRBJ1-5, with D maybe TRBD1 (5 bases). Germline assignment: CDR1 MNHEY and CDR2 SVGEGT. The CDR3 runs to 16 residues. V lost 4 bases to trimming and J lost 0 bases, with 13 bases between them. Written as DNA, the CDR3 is TGTGCCAGCAGTTTTTTACAGGCGGATAGCAATCAGCCCCAGCATTTT. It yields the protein CASSFLQADSNQPQHF.

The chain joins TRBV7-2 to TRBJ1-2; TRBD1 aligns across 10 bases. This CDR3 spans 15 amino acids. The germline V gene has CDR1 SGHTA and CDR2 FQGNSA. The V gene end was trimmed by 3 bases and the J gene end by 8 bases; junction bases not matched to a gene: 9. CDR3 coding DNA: TGTGCCAGCAGCTTTGCCGGGACAGGGGTGGGCGGCTACACCTTC. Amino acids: CASSFAGTGVGGYTF.

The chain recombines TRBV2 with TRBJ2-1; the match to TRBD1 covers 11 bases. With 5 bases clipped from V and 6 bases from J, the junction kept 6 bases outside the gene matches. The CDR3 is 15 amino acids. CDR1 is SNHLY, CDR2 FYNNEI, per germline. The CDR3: CASSSGTGGINEQFF. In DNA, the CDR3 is TGTGCCAGCAGTTCCGGGACAGGGGGGATCAATGAGCAGTTCTTC.

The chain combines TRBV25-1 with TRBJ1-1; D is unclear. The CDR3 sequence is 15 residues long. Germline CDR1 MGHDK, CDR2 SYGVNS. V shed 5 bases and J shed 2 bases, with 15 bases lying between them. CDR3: CASSRLATPNTEAFF. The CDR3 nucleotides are TGTGCCAGCAGTCGGTTGGCCACTCCTAACACTGAAGCTTTCTTT.

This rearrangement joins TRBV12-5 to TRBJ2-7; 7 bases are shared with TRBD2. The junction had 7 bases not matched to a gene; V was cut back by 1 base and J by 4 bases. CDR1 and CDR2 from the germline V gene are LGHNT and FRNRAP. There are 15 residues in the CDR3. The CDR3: CASGLGTGTTYEQYF. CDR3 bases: TGTGCTAGTGGTTTGGGGACCGGGACTACTTACGAGCAGTACTTC.

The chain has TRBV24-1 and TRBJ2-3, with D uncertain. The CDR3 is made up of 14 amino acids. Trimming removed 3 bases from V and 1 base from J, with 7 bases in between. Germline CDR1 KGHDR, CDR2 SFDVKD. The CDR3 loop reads CATSDTMGTDTQYF. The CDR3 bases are TGTGCCACCAGTGATACCATGGGCACAGATACGCAGTATTTT.

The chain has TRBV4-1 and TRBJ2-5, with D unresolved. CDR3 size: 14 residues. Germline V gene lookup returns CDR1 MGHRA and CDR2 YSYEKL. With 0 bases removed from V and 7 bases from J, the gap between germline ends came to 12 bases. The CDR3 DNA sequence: TGCGCCAGCAGCCAAGATCCGGTCGTCGGGACCCAGTACTTC. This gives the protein CASSQDPVVGTQYF.

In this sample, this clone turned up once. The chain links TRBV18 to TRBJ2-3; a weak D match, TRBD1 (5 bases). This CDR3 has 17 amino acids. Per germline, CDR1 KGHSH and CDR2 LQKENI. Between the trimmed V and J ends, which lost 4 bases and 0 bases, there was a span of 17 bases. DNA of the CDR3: TGTGCCAGCTCACTAAATAGACGGACACGGAGCACAGATACGCAGTATTTT. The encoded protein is CASSLNRRTRSTDTQYF.

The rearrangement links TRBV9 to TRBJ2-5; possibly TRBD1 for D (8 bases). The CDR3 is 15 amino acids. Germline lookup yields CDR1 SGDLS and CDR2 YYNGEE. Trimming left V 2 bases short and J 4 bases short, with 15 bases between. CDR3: CASSVGTGGGETQYF. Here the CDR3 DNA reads TGTGCCAGCAGCGTTGGAACAGGGGGGGGAGAGACCCAGTACTTC. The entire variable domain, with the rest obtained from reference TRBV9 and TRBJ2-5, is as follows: DSGVTQTPKHLITATGQRVTLRCSPRSGDLSVYWYQQSLDQGLQFLIQYYNGEERAKGNILERFSAQQFPDLHSELNLSSLELGDSALYFCASSVGTGGGETQYFGPGTRLLVL.

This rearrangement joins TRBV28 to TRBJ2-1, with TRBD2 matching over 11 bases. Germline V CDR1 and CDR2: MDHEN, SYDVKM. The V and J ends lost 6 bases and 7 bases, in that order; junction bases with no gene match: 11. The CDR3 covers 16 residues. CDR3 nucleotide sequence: TGTGCCAGCAGAGAACTAGCGGGAGCAAGAAGTAATGAGCAGTTCTTC. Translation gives CASRELAGARSNEQFF. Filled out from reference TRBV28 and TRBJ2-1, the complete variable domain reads DVKVTQSSRYLVKRTGEKVFLECVQDMDHENMFWYRQDPGLGLRLIYFSYDVKMKEKGDIPEGYSVSREKKERFSLILESASTNQTSMYLCASRELAGARSNEQFFGPGTRLTVL.

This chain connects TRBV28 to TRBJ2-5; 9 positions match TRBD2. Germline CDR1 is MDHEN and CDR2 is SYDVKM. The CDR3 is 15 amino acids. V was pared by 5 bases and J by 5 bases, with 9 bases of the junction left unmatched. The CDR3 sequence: CASSASSGIGETQYF. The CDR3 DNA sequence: TGTGCCAGCAGTGCCTCTAGCGGGATCGGCGAGACCCAGTACTTC. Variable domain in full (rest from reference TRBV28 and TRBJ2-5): DVKVTQSSRYLVKRTGEKVFLECVQDMDHENMFWYRQDPGLGLRLIYFSYDVKMKEKGDIPEGYSVSREKKERFSLILESASTNQTSMYLCASSASSGIGETQYFGPGTRLLVL.

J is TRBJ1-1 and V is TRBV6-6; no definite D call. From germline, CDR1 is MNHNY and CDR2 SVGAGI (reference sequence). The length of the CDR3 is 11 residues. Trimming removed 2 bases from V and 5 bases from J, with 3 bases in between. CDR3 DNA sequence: TGTGCCAGCAGTTACGGGACTGAAGCTTTCTTT. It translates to CASSYGTEAFF.

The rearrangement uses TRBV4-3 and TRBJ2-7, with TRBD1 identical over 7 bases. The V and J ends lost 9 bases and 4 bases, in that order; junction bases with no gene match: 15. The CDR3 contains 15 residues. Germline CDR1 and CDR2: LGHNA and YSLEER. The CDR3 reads CARAKPGQWIYEQYF. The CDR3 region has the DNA TGCGCCAGGGCTAAGCCGGGACAGTGGATTTACGAGCAGTACTTC.

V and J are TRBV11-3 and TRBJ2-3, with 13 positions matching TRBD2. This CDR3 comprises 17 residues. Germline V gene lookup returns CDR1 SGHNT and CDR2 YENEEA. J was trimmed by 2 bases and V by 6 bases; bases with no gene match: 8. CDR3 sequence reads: CASSGGGLAGATDTQYF. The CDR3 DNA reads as TGTGCCAGCAGTGGGGGAGGACTAGCGGGAGCCACAGATACGCAGTATTTT.